This T cell receptor beta chain was sequenced in a study of blood T cell repertoires in COVID-19. Study overall: T cells, B-cell-depleted T cells, or PBMCs provided the cDNA or gDNA that served as material.

This clone was seen more than once but under ten times. The CDR3 is 14 amino acids. After removal of 1 base from V and 8 bases from J, the junction contained 8 bases not matched to a gene. Per the germline V gene, CDR1 is GTSNPN and CDR2 is SVGIG (reference sequence). TCRdb's table, derived via immunoSEQ multiplex PCR, lists solely in-frame clones and lacks some. The sample carries some 41,000 clones, around four fifths recorded once. The material sequenced was peripheral blood. The TCR was taken from a woman of 80 years or more with active or convalescent COVID-19. The V and J genes are TRBV30 and TRBJ2-1; 7 bases fit TRBD1. Written as DNA, the CDR3 is TGTGCCTGGAGTGCCGGGACAGTTATCCATGAGCAGTTCTTC. The encoded protein is CAWSAGTVIHEQFF.